Presented here are 3 T cell receptor beta chains from one specimen sequenced in a study of monozygotic twins with cystic fibrosis. The data were produced by immunoSEQ multiplex PCR, yet TCRdb's version contains in-frame clones alone and is incomplete. This table has just over 35,000 clones, over 80% appearing once. The sequencing input was blood. The receptors stem from a boy between 2 and 10 years old with cystic fibrosis.

V gene TRBV27 combines with J gene TRBJ1-1; D is uncertain. This CDR3 region has 13 residues. The V and J ends lost 7 bases and 4 bases respectively, with 13 bases between them. Germline CDR1 is MNHEY and CDR2 is SMNVEV (reference sequence). The CDR3 spells CASKTLTGTEAFF. The CDR3 region has the DNA TGTGCCAGCAAAACCCTTACGGGCACTGAAGCTTTCTTT.

This clone was seen a single time. This sequence joins TRBV6-4 and TRBJ1-5; D is unresolved. CDR3 size: 13 residues. CDR1 MRHNA and CDR2 SNTAGT come from the germline V gene. Trimming removed 5 bases from V and 2 bases from J, with 7 bases in between. The CDR3 region has the DNA TGTGCCAGCAGTAAAGGGCGCAATCAGCCCCAGCATTTT. Its protein is CASSKGRNQPQHF.

The rearrangement joins TRBV5-1 to TRBJ2-2; D is unclear. Trimming removed 1 base from V and 6 bases from J, with 13 bases in between. Germline-derived CDR1 and CDR2 are SGHRS and YFSETQ. The CDR3 spans 15 residues. CDR3 amino acids: CASSLLSPKAGELFF. The CDR3 DNA reads TGCGCCAGCAGCTTGCTAAGCCCAAAGGCCGGGGAGCTGTTTTTT. The full variable domain, completed using reference TRBV5-1 and TRBJ2-2, is KAGVTQTPRYLIKTRGQQVTLSCSPISGHRSVSWYQQTPGQGLQFLFEYFSETQRNKGNFPGRFSGRQFSNSRSEMNVSTLELGDSALYLCASSLLSPKAGELFFGEGSRLTVL.